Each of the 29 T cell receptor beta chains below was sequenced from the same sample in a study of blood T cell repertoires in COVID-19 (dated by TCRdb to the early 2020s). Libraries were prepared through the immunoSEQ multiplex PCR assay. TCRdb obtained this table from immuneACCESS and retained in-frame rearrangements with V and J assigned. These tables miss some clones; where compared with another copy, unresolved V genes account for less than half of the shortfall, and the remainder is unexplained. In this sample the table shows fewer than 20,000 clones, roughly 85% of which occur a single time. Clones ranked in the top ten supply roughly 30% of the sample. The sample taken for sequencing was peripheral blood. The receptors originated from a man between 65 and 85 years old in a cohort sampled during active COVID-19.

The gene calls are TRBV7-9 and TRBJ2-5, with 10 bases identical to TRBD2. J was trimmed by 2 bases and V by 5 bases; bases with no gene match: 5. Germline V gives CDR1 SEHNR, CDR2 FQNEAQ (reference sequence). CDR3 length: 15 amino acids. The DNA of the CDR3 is TGTGCCAGCAGCGAACCACTAGCGGGGCAAGAGACCCAGTACTTC. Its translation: CASSEPLAGQETQYF.

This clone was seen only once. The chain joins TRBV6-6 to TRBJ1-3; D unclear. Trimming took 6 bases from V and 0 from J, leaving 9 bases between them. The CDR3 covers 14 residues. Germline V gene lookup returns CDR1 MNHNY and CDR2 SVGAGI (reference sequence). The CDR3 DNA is TGTGCCAGCAGACTGATGAGCTCTGGAAACACCATATATTTT. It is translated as CASRLMSSGNTIYF.

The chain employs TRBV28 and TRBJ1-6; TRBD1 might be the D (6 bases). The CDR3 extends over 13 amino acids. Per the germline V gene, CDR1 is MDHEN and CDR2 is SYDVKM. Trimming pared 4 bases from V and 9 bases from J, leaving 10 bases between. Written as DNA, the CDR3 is TGTGCCAGCAGTTCTGTGACAGGTTCACCCCTCCACTTT. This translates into CASSSVTGSPLHF.

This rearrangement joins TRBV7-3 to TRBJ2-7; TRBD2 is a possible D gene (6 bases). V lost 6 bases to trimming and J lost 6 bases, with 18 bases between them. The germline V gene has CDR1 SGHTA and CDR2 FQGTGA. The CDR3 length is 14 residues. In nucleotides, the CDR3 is TGTGCCAGCAGTCAGACACTAGCACAGACCGAGCAGTACTTC. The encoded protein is CASSQTLAQTEQYF. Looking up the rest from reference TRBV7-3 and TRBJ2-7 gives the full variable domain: GAGVSQTPSNKVTEKGKYVELRCDPISGHTALYWYRQSLGQGPEFLIYFQGTGAADDSGLPNDRFFAVRPEGSVSTLKIQRTERGDSAVYLCASSQTLAQTEQYFGPGTRLTVT.

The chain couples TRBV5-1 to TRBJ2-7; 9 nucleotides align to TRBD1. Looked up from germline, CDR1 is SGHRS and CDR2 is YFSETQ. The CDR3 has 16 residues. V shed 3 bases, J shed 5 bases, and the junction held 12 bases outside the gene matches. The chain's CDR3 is CASSSDPGTGFNEQYF. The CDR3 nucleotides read TGCGCCAGCAGCTCCGACCCCGGGACAGGGTTCAACGAGCAGTACTTC.

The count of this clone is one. In nucleotides, the CDR3 is TGTGCCAGTAAACGCGGGGGAGATGAAAAACTGTTTTTT. As protein: CASKRGGDEKLFF. The chain couples TRBV13 to TRBJ1-4, with a tentative D call TRBD1 (5 bases). The CDR3 contains 13 residues. The V end lost 9 bases, the J end lost 6 bases, and 14 bases lay between the germline ends. Germline V gives CDR1 PRHDT, CDR2 FYEKMQ (reference sequence). The complete variable domain, with remaining parts taken from reference TRBV13 and TRBJ1-4, reads AAGVIQSPRHLIKEKRETATLKCYPIPRHDTVYWYQQGPGQDPQFLISFYEKMQSDKGSIPDRFSAQQFSDYHSELNMSSLELGDSALYFCASKRGGDEKLFFGSGTQLSVL.

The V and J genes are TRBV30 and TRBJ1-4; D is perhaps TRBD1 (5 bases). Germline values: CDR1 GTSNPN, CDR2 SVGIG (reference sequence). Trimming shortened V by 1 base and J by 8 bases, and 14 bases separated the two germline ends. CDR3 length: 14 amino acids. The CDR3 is CAWSGGHAQEKLFF. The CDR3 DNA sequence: TGTGCCTGGAGTGGGGGCCACGCACAGGAAAAACTGTTTTTT.

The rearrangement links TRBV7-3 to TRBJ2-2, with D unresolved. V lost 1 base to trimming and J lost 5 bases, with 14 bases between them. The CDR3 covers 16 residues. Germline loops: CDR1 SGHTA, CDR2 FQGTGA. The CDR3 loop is CASSLSTVGPTGELFF. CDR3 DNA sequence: TGTGCCAGCAGCTTAAGTACAGTTGGGCCAACCGGGGAGCTGTTTTTT. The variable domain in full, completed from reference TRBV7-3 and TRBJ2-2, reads GAGVSQTPSNKVTEKGKYVELRCDPISGHTALYWYRQSLGQGPEFLIYFQGTGAADDSGLPNDRFFAVRPEGSVSTLKIQRTERGDSAVYLCASSLSTVGPTGELFFGEGSRLTVL.

CDR3 in DNA: TGTGCCAGTACCTGGAACACCGGGGAGCTGTTTTTT. It encodes CASTWNTGELFF. This chain joins TRBV19 and TRBJ2-2; D remains unclear. There are 12 residues in the CDR3. Trimming shortened V by 7 bases and J by 1 base, and 4 bases separated the two germline ends. The germline gives CDR1 LNHDA, CDR2 SQIVND (reference sequence). The whole variable domain, remainder taken from reference TRBV19 and TRBJ2-2, is DGGITQSPKYLFRKEGQNVTLSCEQNLNHDAMYWYRQDPGQGLRLIYYSQIVNDFQKGDIAEGYSVSREKKESFPLTVTSAQKNPTAFYLCASTWNTGELFFGEGSRLTVL.

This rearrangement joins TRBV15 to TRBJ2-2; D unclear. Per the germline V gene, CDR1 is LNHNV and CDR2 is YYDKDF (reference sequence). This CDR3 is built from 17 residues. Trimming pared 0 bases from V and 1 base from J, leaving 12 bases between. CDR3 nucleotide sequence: TGTGCCACCAGCAGAGATAGAGGAATATTGAACACCGGGGAGCTGTTTTTT. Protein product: CATSRDRGILNTGELFF. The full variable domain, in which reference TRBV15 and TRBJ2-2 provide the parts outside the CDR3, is DAMVIQNPRYQVTQFGKPVTLSCSQTLNHNVMYWYQQKSSQAPKLLFHYYDKDFNNEADTPDNFQSRRPNTSFCFLDIRSPGLGDTAMYLCATSRDRGILNTGELFFGEGSRLTVL.

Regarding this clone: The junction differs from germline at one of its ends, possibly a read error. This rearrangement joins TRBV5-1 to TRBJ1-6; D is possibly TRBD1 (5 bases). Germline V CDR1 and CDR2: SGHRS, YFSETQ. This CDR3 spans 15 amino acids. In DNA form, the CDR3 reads TGCGCCAGCAGCTTGGAAACGGGGGATAATGCACCCCTCCACTTT. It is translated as CASSLETGDNAPLHF.

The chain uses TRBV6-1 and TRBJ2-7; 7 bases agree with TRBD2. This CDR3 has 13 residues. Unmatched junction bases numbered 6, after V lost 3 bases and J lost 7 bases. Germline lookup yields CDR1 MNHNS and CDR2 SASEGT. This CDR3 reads CASSDTRTREQYF. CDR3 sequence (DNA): TGTGCCAGCAGTGATACACGGACTAGGGAGCAGTACTTC.

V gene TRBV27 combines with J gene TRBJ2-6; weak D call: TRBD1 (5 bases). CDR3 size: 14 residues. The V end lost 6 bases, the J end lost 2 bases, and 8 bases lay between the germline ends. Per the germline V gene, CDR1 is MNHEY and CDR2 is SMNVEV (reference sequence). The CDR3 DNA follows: TGTGCCAGCAGCAGGGCGGCTGGGGCCAACGTCCTGACTTTC. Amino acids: CASSRAAGANVLTF.

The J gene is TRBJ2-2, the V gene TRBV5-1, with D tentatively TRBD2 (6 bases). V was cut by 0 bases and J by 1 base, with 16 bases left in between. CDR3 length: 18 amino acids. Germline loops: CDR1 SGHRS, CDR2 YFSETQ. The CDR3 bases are TGCGCCAGCAGCTTGGCCGGGTTAGTAGCGGTGAACACCGGGGAGCTGTTTTTT. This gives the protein CASSLAGLVAVNTGELFF.

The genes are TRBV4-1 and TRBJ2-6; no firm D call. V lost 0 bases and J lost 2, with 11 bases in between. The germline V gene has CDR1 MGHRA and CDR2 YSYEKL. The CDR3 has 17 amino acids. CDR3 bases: TGCGCCAGCAGCCAAGATCACTTCAGGACTGGGGCCAACGTCCTGACTTTC. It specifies CASSQDHFRTGANVLTF.

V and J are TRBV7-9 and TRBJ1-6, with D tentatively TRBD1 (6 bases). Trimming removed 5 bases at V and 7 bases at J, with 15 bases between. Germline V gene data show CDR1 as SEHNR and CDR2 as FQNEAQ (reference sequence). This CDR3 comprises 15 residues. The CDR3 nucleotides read TGTGCCAGCAGCGCCACCGGGACAACGAATTCACCCCTCCACTTT. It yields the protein CASSATGTTNSPLHF.

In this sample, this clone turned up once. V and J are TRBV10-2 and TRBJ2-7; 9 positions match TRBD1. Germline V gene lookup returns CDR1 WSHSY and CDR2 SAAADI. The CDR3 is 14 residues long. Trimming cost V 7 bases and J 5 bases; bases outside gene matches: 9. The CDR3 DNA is TGCGCCAGCAAGCTTGGACAGGGGAAGCACGAGCAGTACTTC. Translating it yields CASKLGQGKHEQYF.

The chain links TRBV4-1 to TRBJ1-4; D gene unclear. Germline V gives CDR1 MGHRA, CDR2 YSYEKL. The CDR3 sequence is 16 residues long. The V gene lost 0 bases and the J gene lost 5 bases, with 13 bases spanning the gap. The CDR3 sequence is CASSQDLVRMNEKLFF. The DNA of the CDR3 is TGCGCCAGCAGCCAAGATCTTGTGCGTATGAATGAAAAACTGTTTTTT.

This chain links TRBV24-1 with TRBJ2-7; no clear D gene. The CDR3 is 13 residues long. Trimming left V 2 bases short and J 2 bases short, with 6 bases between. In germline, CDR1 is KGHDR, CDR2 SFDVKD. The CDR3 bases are TGTGCCACCAGTGATTACGACACCTACGAGCAGTACTTC. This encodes CATSDYDTYEQYF.

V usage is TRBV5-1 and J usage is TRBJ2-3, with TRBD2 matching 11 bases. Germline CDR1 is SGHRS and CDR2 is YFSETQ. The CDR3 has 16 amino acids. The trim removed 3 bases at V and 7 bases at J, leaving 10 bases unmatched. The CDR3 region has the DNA TGCGCCAGCAGCTGGGGTAGCGGGAGGGCCGGGAATACGCAGTATTTT. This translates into CASSWGSGRAGNTQYF.

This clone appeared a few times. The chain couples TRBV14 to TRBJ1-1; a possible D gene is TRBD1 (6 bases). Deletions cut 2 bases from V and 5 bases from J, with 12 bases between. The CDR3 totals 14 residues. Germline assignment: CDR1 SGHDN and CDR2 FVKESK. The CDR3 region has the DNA TGTGCCAGCAGCCAAATCTTAAGGGGGACTGAAGCTTTCTTT. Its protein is CASSQILRGTEAFF.

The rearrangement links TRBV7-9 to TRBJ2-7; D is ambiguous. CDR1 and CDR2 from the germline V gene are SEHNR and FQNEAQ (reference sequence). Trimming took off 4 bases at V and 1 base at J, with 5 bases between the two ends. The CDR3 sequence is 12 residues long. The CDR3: CASSSLSYEQYF. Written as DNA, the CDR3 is TGTGCCAGCAGCTCCTTATCCTACGAGCAGTACTTC.

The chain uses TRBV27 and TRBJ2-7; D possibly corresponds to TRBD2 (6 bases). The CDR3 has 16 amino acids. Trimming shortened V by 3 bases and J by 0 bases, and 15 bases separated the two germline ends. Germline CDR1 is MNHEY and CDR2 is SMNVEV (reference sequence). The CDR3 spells CASSFKAGPSSYEQYF. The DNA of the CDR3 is TGTGCCAGCAGTTTCAAAGCGGGCCCTAGCTCCTACGAGCAGTACTTC.

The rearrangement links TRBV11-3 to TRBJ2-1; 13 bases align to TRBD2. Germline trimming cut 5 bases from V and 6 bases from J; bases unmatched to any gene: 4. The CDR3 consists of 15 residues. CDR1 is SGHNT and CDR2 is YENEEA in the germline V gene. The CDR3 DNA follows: TGTGCCAGCAGCCGGGGGACTAGCGGGACCAATGAGCAGTTCTTC. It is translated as CASSRGTSGTNEQFF.

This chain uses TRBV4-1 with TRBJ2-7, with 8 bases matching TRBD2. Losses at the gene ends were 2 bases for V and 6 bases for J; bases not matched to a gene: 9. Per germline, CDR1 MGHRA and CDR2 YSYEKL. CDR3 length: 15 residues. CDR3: CASSQTLVAGSEQYF. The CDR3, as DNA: TGCGCCAGCAGCCAAACCTTAGTAGCGGGATCCGAGCAGTACTTC.

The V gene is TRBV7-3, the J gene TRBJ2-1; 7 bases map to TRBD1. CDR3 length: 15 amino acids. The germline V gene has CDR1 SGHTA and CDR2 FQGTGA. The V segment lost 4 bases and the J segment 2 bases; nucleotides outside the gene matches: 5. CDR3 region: CASSSTGVAYNEQFF. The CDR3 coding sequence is TGTGCCAGCAGCTCCACAGGGGTCGCCTACAATGAGCAGTTCTTC. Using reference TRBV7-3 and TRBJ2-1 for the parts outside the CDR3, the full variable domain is GAGVSQTPSNKVTEKGKYVELRCDPISGHTALYWYRQSLGQGPEFLIYFQGTGAADDSGLPNDRFFAVRPEGSVSTLKIQRTERGDSAVYLCASSSTGVAYNEQFFGPGTRLTVL.

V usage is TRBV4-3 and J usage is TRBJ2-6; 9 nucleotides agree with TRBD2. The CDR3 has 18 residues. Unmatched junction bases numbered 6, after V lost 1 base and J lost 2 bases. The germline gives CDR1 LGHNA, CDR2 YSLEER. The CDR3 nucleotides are TGCGCCAGCAGCCAAGGTGGCGGGAGGGCCGCTGGGGCCAACGTCCTGACTTTC. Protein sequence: CASSQGGGRAAGANVLTF.

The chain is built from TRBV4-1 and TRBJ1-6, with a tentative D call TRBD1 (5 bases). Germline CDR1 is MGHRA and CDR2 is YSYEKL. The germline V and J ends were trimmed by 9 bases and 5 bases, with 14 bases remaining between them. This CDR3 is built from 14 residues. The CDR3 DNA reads TGCGCCAGTTGTAAGGGGCAAAATAATTCACCCCTCCACTTT. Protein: CASCKGQNNSPLHF.

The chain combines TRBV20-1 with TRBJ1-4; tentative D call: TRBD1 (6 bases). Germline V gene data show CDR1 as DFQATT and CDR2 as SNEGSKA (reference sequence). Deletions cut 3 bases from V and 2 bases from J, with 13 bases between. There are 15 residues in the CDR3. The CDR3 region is CSASAQGSTNEKLFF. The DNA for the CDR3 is TGCAGTGCTAGTGCACAGGGTAGCACTAATGAAAAACTGTTTTTT.